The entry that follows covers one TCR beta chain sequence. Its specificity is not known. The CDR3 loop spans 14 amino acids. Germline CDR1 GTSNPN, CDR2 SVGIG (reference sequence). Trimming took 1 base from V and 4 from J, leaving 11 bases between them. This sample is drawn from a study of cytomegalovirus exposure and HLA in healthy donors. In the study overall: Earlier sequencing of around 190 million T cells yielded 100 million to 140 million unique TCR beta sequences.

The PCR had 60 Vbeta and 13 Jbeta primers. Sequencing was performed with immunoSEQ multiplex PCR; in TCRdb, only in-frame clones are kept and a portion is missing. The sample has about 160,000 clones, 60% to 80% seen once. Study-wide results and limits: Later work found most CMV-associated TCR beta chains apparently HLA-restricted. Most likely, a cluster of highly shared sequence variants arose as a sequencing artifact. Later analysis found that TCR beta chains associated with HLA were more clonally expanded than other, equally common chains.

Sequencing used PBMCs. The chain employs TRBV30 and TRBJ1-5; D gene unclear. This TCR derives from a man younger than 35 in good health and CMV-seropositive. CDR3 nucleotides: TGTGCCTGGAGTGGAGTAAATACTAATCAGCCCCAGCATTTT. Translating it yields CAWSGVNTNQPQHF.